The source of this T cell receptor (beta chain) is a study of Ad26.COV2.S vaccination and SARS-CoV-2 variants. Study-wide findings and caveats: Reported findings describe substantial breadth in spike-specific CD8+ and CD4+ T cell responses following vaccination.

Assay used: immunoSEQ multiplex PCR; TCRdb lists only in-frame clones, some missing. The sample shows hundreds of thousands of clones, about 89% of them seen only once. Specified treatment: 15 to 20 received Ad26.COV2.S at low or high dose, single or two shots; about five received placebo; per-sample allocation not given. Sample collection was performed on day 63 after the first vaccine or placebo injection. Expression of Wuhan-strain SARS-CoV-2 spike came from the Ad26 vector that formed the vaccine. Points on this clone: Its antigen is currently unknown.

The CDR3 is made up of 15 amino acids. Germline values: CDR1 MGHRA, CDR2 YSYEKL. Trimming took 4 bases from V and 4 from J, leaving 16 bases between them. Sequencing used peripheral blood, obtained in a trial of Ad26.COV2.S vaccine versus placebo. The sequence was collected from a person aged 18-65 years who received the Ad26.COV2.S COVID-19 vaccine or a placebo. The J gene is TRBJ1-1, the V gene TRBV4-1; D is ambiguous. The CDR3 here is CASSLEDGVTTEAFF. The CDR3 DNA follows: TGCGCCAGCAGCCTCGAAGATGGGGTGACCACTGAAGCTTTCTTT.